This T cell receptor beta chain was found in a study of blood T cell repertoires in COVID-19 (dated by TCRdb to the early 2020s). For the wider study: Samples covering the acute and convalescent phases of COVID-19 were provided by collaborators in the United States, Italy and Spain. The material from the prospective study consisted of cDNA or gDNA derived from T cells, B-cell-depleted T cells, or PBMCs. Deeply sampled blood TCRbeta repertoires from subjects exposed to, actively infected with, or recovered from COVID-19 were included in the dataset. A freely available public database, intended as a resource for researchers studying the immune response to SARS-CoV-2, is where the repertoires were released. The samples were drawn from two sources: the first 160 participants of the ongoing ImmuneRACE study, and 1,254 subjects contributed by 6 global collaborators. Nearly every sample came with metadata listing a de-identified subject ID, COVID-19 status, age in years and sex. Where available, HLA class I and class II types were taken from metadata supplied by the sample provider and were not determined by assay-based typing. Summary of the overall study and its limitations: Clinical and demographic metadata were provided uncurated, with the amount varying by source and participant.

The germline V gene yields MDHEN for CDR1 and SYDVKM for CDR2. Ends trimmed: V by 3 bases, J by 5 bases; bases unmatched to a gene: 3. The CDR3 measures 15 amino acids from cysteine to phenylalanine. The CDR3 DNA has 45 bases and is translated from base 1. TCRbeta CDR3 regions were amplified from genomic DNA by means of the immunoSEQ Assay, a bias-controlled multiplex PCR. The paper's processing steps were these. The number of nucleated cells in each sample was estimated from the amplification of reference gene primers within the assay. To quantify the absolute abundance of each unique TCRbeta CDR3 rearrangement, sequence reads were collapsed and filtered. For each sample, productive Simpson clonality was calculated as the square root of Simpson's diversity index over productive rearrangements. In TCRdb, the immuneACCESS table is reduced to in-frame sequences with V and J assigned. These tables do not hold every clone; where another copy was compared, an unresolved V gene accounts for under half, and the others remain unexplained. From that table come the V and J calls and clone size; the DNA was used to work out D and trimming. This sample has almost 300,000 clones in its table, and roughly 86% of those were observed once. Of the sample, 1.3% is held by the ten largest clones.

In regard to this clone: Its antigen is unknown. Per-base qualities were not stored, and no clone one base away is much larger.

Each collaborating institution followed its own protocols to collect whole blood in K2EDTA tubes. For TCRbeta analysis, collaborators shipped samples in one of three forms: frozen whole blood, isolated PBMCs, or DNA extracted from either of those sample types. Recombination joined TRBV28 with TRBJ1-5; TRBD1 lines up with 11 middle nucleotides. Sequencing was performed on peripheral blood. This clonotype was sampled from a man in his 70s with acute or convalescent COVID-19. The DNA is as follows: TGTGCCAGCAGTTTGGGGACAGGGGGTTATCAGCCCCAGCATTTT. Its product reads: CASSLGTGGYQPQHF.